Listed below are T cell receptor beta chains from one sample, sequenced in a study of blood T cells in healthy people across ages. TCRdb analysed the 5' RACE reads with MiXCR anew, one entry per CDR3 protein. The table shows 1,500,000 or so distinct CDR3 sequences, with under 55% occurring only once. Material for sequencing was blood. Receptors originate from a woman younger than 30 in good health. Each CDR3 is given with its conserved first and last residue. The D gene is left open where the match is weak. The listing skips clone size in some rows; elsewhere it reads once, few, many or a size class.

cdr3_length: 16; v_call: TRBV5-1; j_call: TRBJ2-5; d_call: TRBD2; clone_size: -; cdr3_aa: CASSLGTSGRASEQYF; cdr3_nt: TGCGCCAGCAGCTTGGGTACTAGCGGGAGGGCCAGTGAGCAGTACTTC
cdr3_length: 14; v_call: TRBV7-2; j_call: TRBJ1-1; d_call: -; clone_size: once; cdr3_aa: CASSLGGQGREAFF; cdr3_nt: TGTGCCAGCAGCTTAGGGGGCCAGGGGCGTGAAGCTTTCTTT
cdr3_length: 17; v_call: TRBV6-2/TRBV6-3; j_call: TRBJ2-7; d_call: -; clone_size: -; cdr3_aa: CASSYWGLDITNYEQYF; cdr3_nt: TGTGCCAGCAGTTACTGGGGACTGGATATAACCAACTACGAGCAGTACTTC
cdr3_length: 18; v_call: TRBV18; j_call: TRBJ1-2; d_call: TRBD1; clone_size: few; cdr3_aa: CASSPQGDSYDKNYGYTF; cdr3_nt: TGTGCCAGCTCACCACAGGGGGACAGCTACGATAAGAACTATGGCTACACCTTC
cdr3_length: 16; v_call: TRBV4-3; j_call: TRBJ2-1; d_call: -; clone_size: -; cdr3_aa: CASSHLRLVGYNEQFF; cdr3_nt: TGCGCCAGCAGCCATCTCCGGCTAGTGGGTTACAATGAGCAGTTCTTC
cdr3_length: 12; v_call: TRBV20-1; j_call: TRBJ2-7; d_call: TRBD2; clone_size: -; cdr3_aa: CSARTSGTWEYF; cdr3_nt: TGCAGTGCTAGGACTAGCGGGACGTGGGAGTACTTC
cdr3_length: 14; v_call: TRBV4-2; j_call: TRBJ1-1; d_call: TRBD1; clone_size: -; cdr3_aa: CASSHSPWTGLAFF; cdr3_nt: TGTGCCAGCAGCCACTCACCCTGGACAGGGCTGGCTTTCTTT
cdr3_length: 18; v_call: TRBV20-1; j_call: TRBJ2-7; d_call: TRBD2; clone_size: -; cdr3_aa: CSASPRVIAGEPSNEQYF; cdr3_nt: TGCAGTGCTAGCCCAAGGGTAATAGCGGGAGAGCCAAGCAACGAGCAGTACTTC
cdr3_length: 15; v_call: TRBV7-9; j_call: TRBJ2-3; d_call: TRBD1; clone_size: -; cdr3_aa: CASSLAQGDTDTQYF; cdr3_nt: TGTGCCAGCAGCTTAGCCCAGGGGGACACAGATACGCAGTATTTT
cdr3_length: 14; v_call: TRBV6-6; j_call: TRBJ2-1; d_call: -; clone_size: -; cdr3_aa: CASSLLTPTGEQFF; cdr3_nt: TGTGCCAGCAGTTTACTGACCCCTACGGGTGAGCAGTTCTTC
cdr3_length: 13; v_call: TRBV29-1; j_call: TRBJ1-4; d_call: -; clone_size: -; cdr3_aa: CSAGQLNNEKLFF; cdr3_nt: TGCAGCGCCGGACAGCTCAATAATGAAAAACTGTTTTTT
cdr3_length: 15; v_call: TRBV5-6; j_call: TRBJ1-5; d_call: TRBD1; clone_size: -; cdr3_aa: CASSYGTGVFQPQHF; cdr3_nt: TGTGCCAGCAGCTACGGGACAGGGGTTTTTCAGCCCCAGCATTTT
cdr3_length: 16; v_call: TRBV4-3; j_call: TRBJ1-5; d_call: -; clone_size: -; cdr3_aa: CASSQEYGRDNQPQHF; cdr3_nt: TGCGCCAGCAGCCAAGAATATGGCCGAGACAATCAGCCCCAGCATTTT
cdr3_length: 11; v_call: TRBV12-3/TRBV12-4; j_call: TRBJ2-1; d_call: -; clone_size: -; cdr3_aa: CASSLGFFPFF; cdr3_nt: TGTGCCAGCAGTTTAGGGTTCTTCCCGTTCTTC
cdr3_length: 15; v_call: TRBV20-1; j_call: TRBJ2-2; d_call: -; clone_size: -; cdr3_aa: CSANRDELPTGELFF; cdr3_nt: TGCAGTGCAAATAGGGACGAATTACCCACCGGGGAGCTGTTTTTT
cdr3_length: 14; v_call: TRBV6-2/TRBV6-3; j_call: TRBJ2-1; d_call: TRBD2; clone_size: few; cdr3_aa: CASSYSGGRNEQFF; cdr3_nt: TGTGCCAGCAGTTATAGCGGGGGGCGGAATGAGCAGTTCTTC
cdr3_length: 14; v_call: TRBV7-2; j_call: TRBJ2-2; d_call: -; clone_size: -; cdr3_aa: CASSFRGGTGELFF; cdr3_nt: TGTGCCAGCAGCTTTAGGGGAGGCACCGGGGAGCTGTTTTTT
cdr3_length: 12; v_call: TRBV20-1; j_call: TRBJ1-1; d_call: TRBD1; clone_size: -; cdr3_aa: CSAPGQGREAFF; cdr3_nt: TGCAGTGCTCCGGGACAGGGCCGTGAAGCTTTCTTT
cdr3_length: 15; v_call: TRBV7-9; j_call: TRBJ1-4; d_call: -; clone_size: -; cdr3_aa: CASSRYGQLNEKLFF; cdr3_nt: TGTGCCAGCAGCCGGTACGGACAGCTCAATGAAAAACTGTTTTTT
cdr3_length: 13; v_call: TRBV12-3/TRBV12-4; j_call: TRBJ1-2; d_call: -; clone_size: -; cdr3_aa: CASSLYTGCGYTF; cdr3_nt: TGTGCCAGCAGTCTATATACAGGGTGTGGCTACACCTTC
cdr3_length: 16; v_call: TRBV9; j_call: TRBJ2-7; d_call: -; clone_size: -; cdr3_aa: CASSGSPRDTFYEQYF; cdr3_nt: TGTGCCAGCAGCGGTTCCCCTCGGGACACCTTCTACGAGCAGTACTTC
cdr3_length: 15; v_call: TRBV21-1; j_call: TRBJ2-1; d_call: -; clone_size: -; cdr3_aa: CASSKLGQVGNEQFF; cdr3_nt: TGTGCCAGCAGCAAACTAGGACAGGTGGGCAATGAGCAGTTCTTC
cdr3_length: 19; v_call: TRBV5-1; j_call: TRBJ2-6; d_call: TRBD1; clone_size: -; cdr3_aa: CASSLASETGLSGANVLTF; cdr3_nt: TGCGCCAGCAGCTTGGCGTCCGAGACAGGGCTTTCTGGGGCCAACGTCCTGACTTTC
cdr3_length: 12; v_call: TRBV5-1; j_call: TRBJ2-1; d_call: TRBD2; clone_size: -; cdr3_aa: CTSSLLSGKEFF; cdr3_nt: TGCACCAGCAGCTTGCTTAGCGGGAAAGAGTTCTTC